This T cell receptor (beta chain) came from a study of cytomegalovirus exposure and HLA in healthy donors. Overall study context: In terms of ancestry, the Caucasian-associated cluster contained around 79% of the roughly 400 genotyped donors.

Study observations and caveats: The later analysis indicated that the majority of CMV-associated TCR beta chains appeared HLA-restricted. At a 0.05 false discovery rate, a later analysis found some 18,000 TCR beta sequences to be associated with HLA alleles.

The PCR made use of 60 Vbeta and 13 Jbeta primers. The table came from immunoSEQ multiplex PCR; TCRdb's copy has only in-frame clones and leaves some out. This table holds approximately 81,000 clones, around 80% found once. About this clone: Its specificity is not known.

Germline CDR1 reads SGHVS; CDR2 reads FNYEAQ. J lost 2 bases, V lost 0 bases, and 5 bases had no gene match. The CDR3 has 17 amino acids. This TCR derives from a man aged 50 or older in good health and CMV-seropositive. The sequenced sample was PBMCs. The V gene is TRBV7-6, the J gene TRBJ2-3; 10 nucleotides agree with TRBD2. The CDR3 DNA is TGTGCCAGCAGCTTAGCCGGGACTAGCGAATACACAGATACGCAGTATTTT. This codes for CASSLAGTSEYTDTQYF.